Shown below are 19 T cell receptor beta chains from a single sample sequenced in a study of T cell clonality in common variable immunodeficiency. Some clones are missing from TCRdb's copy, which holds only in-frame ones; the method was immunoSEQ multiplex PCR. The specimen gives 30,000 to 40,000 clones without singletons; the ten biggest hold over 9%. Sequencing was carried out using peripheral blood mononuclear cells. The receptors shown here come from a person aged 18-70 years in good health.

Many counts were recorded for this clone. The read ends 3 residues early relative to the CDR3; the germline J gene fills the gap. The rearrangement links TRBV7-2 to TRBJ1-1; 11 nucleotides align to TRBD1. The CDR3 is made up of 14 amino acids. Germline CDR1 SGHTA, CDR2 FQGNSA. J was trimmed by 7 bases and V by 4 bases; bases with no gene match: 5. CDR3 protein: CASSSWTGGNEAFF. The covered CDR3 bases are TGTGCCAGCAGCTCCTGGACAGGGGGCAATGAA.

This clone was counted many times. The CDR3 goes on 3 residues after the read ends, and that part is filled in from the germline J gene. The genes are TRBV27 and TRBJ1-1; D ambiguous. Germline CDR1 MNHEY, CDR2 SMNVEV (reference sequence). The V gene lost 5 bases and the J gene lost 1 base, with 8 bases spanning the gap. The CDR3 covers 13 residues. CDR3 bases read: TGTGCCAGCAGTACTACCTCGAACACTGAA. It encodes CASSTTSNTE. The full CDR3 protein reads CASSTTSNTEAFF.

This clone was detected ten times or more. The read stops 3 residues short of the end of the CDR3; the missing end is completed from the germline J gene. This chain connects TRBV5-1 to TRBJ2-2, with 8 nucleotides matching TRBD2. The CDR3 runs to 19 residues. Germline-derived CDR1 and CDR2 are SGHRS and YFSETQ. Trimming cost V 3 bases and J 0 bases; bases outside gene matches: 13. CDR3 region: CASSSRALAGDANTGELFF. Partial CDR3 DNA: TGCGCCAGCAGCTCACGCGCGCTAGCGGGCGACGCGAACACCGGGGAG.

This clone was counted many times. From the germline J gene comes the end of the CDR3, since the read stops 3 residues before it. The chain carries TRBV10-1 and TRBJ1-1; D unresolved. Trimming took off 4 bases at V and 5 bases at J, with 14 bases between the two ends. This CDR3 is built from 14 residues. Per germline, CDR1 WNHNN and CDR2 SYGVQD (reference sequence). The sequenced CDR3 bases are TGCGCCAGCAGTGGAACGGGGTTGAGGACTGAA. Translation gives CASSGTGLRTE. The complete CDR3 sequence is CASSGTGLRTEAFF.

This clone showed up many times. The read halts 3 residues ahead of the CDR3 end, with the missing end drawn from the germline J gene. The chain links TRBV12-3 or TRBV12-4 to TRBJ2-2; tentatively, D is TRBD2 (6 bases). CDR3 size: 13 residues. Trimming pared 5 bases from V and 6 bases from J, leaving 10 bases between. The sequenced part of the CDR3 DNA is TGTGCCAGCAGTCAACTAGCCTCCGGGGAG. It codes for CASSQLASGE. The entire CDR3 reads CASSQLASGELFF.

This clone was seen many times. CDR3 loop: CATLGLSRVAFF. The CDR3 DNA, read in part, is TGTGCCACCCTAGGCCTTTCTCGGGTG. The J gene is TRBJ1-1, the V gene TRBV19; D is undetermined. Read data end 3 residues before the CDR3 end; the end is taken from the germline J gene. Per germline, CDR1 LNHDA and CDR2 SQIVND (reference sequence). This CDR3 contains 12 residues.

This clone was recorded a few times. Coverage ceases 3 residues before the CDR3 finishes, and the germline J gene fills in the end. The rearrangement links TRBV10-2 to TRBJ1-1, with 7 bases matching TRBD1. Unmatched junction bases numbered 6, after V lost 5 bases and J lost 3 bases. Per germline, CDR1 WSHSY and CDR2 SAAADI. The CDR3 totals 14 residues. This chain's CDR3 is CASSTTGFDTEAFF. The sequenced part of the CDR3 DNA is TGCGCCAGCAGTACGACAGGGTTTGACACTGAA.

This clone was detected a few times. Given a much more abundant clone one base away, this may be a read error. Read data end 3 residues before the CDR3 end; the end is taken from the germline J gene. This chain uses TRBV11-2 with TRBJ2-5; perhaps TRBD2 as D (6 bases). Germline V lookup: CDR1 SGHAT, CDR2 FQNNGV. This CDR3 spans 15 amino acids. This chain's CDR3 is CASGLGGLRTDTQYF. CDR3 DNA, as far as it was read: TGTGCCAGCGGCCTTGGGGGACTCCGCACAGATACC.

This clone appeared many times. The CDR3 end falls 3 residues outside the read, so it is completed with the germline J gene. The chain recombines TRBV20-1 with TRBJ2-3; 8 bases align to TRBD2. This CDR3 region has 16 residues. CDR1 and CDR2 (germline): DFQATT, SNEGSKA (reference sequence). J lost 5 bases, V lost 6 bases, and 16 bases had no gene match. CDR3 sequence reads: CSASQLRAGVGDTQYF. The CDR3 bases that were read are TGCAGTGCCTCACAACTCCGAGCGGGAGTTGGAGATACG.

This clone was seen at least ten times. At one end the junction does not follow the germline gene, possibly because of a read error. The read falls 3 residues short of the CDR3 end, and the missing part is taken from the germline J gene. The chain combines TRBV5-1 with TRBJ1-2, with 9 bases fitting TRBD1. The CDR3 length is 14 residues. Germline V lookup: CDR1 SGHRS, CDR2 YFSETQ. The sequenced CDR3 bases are TGCGCCAGCACCCCGGGACAGGGTAACGATGGC. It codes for CASTPGQGNDG. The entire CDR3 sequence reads CASTPGQGNDGYTF.

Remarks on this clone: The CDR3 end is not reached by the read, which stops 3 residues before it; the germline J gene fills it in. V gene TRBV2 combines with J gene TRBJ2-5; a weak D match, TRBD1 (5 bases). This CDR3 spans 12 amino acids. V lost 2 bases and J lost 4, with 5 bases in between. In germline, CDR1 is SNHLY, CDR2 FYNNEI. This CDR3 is CASSETGETQYF. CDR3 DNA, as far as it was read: TGTGCCAGCAGTGAAACAGGAGAGACC.

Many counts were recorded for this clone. The covered CDR3 bases are TGTGCCATCAGTGAGTCAGATCAGGGGTCACCC. Protein sequence: CAISESDQGSP. The entire CDR3 sequence reads CAISESDQGSPLHF. The rearrangement links TRBV10-3 to TRBJ1-6, with D tentatively TRBD1 (6 bases). The CDR3 end lies 3 residues beyond the end of the read and is filled in from the germline J gene. Trimming pared 0 bases from V and 10 bases from J, leaving 10 bases between. The CDR3 loop spans 14 amino acids. The germline CDR1 and CDR2 sequences are ENHRY and SYGVKD.

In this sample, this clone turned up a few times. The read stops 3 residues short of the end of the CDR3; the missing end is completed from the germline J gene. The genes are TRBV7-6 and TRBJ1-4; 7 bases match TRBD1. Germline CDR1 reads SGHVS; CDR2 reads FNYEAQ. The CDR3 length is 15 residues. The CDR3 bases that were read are TGTGCCAGCAGCTTTGGCACAGGGGAAGATTCACCA. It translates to CASSFGTGEDSP. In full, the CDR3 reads CASSFGTGEDSPLFF.

The CDR3 loop reads CASRRRTSGFQETQYF. Partial CDR3 DNA: TGTGCCAGCCGGAGGCGGACTAGCGGGTTCCAAGAGACG. V and J are TRBV2 and TRBJ2-3; TRBD2 matches 11 bases. The CDR3 end falls 3 residues outside the read, so it is completed with the germline J gene. The CDR3 totals 16 residues. Germline values: CDR1 SNHLY, CDR2 FYNNEI.

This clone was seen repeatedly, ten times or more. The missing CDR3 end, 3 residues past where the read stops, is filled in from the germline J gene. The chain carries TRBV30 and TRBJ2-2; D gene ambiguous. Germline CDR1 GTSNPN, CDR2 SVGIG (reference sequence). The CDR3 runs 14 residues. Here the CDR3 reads CAWSVTTTNEKLFF. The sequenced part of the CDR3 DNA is TGTGCCTGGAGTGTAACCACAACTAATGAAAAG.

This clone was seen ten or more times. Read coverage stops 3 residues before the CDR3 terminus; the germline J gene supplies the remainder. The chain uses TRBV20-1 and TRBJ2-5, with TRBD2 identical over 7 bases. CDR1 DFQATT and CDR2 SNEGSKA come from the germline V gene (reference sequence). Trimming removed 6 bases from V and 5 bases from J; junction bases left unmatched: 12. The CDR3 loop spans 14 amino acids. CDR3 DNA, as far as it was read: TGCAGTGCCGTGAGACAGAGCGGGGTGGAGACC. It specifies CSAVRQSGVET. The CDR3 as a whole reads CSAVRQSGVETQYF.

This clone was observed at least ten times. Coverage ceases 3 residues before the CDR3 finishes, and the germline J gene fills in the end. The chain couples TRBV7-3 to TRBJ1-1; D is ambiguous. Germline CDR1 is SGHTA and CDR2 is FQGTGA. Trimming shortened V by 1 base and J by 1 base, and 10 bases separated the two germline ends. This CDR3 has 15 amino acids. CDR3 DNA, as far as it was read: TGTGCCAGCAGCTTAATGGGCATCGGGAACACTGAA. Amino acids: CASSLMGIGNTE. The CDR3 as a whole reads CASSLMGIGNTEAFF. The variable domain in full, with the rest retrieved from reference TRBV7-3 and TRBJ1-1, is GAGVSQTPSNKVTEKGKYVELRCDPISGHTALYWYRQSLGQGPEFLIYFQGTGAADDSGLPNDRFFAVRPEGSVSTLKIQRTERGDSAVYLCASSLMGIGNTEAFFGQGTRLTVV.

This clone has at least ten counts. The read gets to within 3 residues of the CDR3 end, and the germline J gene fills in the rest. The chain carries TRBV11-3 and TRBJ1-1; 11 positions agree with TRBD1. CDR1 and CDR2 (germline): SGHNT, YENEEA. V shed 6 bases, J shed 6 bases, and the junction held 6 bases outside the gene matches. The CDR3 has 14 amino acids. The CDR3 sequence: CASRGDRGISEAFF. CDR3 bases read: TGTGCCAGCAGGGGGGACAGGGGGATATCTGAA.

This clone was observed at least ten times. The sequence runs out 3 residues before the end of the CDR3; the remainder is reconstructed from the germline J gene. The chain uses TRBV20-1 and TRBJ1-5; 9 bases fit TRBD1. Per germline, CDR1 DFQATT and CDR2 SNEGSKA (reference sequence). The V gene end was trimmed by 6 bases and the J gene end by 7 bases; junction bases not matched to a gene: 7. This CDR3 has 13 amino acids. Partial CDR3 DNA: TGCAGTGCGCCGGGACAGGGTGTCCAGCCC. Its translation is CSAPGQGVQP. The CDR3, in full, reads CSAPGQGVQPQHF.